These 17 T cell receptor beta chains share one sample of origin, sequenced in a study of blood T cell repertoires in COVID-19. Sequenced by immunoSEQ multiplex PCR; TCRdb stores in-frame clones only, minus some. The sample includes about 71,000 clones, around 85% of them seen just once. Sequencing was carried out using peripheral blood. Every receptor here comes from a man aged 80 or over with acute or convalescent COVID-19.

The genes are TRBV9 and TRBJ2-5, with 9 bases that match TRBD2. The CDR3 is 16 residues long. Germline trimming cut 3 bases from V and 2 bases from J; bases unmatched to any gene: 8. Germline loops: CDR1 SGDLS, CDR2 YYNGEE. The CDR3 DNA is TGTGCCAGCAGCGCCCACCCAGCGGGGGGACAAGAGACCCAGTACTTC. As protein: CASSAHPAGGQETQYF.

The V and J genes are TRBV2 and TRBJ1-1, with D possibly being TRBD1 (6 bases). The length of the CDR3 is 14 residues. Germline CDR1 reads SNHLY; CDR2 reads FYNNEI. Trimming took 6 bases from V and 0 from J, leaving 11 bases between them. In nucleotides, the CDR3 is TGTGCCAGCAGCGTACAGGGCTTGAACACTGAAGCTTTCTTT. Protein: CASSVQGLNTEAFF.

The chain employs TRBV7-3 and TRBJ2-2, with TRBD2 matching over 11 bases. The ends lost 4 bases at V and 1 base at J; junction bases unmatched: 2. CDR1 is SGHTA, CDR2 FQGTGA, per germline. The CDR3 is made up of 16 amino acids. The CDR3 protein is CASSSGTSGNTGELFF. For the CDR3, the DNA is TGTGCCAGCAGCTCCGGGACTAGCGGGAACACCGGGGAGCTGTTTTTT.

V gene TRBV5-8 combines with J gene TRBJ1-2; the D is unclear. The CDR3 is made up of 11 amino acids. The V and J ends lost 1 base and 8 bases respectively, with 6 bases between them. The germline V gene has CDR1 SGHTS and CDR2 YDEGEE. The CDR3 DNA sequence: TGTGCCAGCAGCTTGTCGTTAGGCTACACCTTC. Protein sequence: CASSLSLGYTF.

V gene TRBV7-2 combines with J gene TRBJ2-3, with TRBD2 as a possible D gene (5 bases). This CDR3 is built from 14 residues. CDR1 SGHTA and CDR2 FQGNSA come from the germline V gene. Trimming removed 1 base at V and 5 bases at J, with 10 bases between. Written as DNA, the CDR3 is TGTGCCAGCAGCTTAGTTGCCGGAGGAGATACGCAGTATTTT. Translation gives CASSLVAGGDTQYF. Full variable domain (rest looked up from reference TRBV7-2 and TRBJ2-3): GAGVSQSPSNKVTEKGKDVELRCDPISGHTALYWYRQSLGQGLEFLIYFQGNSAPDKSGLPSDRFSAERTGGSVSTLTIQRTQQEDSAVYLCASSLVAGGDTQYFGPGTRLTVL.

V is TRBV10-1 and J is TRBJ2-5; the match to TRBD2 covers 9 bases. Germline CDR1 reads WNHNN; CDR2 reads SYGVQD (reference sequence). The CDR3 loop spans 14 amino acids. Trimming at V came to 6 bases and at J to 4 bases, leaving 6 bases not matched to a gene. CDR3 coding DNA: TGCGCCAGCAGCGCGGGGGGGCCTACAGAGACCCAGTACTTC. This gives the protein CASSAGGPTETQYF.

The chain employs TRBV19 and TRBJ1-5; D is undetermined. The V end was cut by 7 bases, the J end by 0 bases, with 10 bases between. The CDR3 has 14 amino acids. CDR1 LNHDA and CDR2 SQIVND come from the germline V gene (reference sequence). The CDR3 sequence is CASTATYSNQPQHF. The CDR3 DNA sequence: TGTGCCAGTACCGCCACTTATAGCAATCAGCCCCAGCATTTT.

CDR3 sequence: CASSLEGSGGAAGEQFF. The CDR3, as DNA: TGCGCCAGCAGCTTGGAGGGTAGCGGGGGGGCCGCGGGTGAGCAGTTCTTC. The chain has TRBV5-1 and TRBJ2-1; 11 bases are a match to TRBD2. The CDR3 spans 17 residues. V lost 0 bases and J lost 9; bases outside the gene matches: 11. Germline V lookup: CDR1 SGHRS, CDR2 YFSETQ.

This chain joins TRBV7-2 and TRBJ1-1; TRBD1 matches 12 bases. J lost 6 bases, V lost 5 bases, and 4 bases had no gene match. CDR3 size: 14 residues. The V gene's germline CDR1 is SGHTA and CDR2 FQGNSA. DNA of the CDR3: TGTGCCAGCAGCCCCCGGGACAGGGGGCCTGAAGCTTTCTTT. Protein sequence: CASSPRDRGPEAFF.

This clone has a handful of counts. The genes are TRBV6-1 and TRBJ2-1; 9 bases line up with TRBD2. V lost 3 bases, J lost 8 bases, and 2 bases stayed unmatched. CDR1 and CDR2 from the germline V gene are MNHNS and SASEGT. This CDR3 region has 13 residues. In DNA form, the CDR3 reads TGTGCCAGCAGTGAGAGGACTAGCGATGAGCAGTTCTTC. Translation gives CASSERTSDEQFF.

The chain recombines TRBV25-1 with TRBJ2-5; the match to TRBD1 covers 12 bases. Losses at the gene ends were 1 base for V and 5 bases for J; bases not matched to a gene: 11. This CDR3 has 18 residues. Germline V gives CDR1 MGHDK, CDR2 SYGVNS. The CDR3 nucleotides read TGTGCCAGCAGTGAATCCGTCGGGACAGGGGGCCGTGGGGAGACCCAGTACTTC. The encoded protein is CASSESVGTGGRGETQYF. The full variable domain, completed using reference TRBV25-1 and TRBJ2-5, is EADIYQTPRYLVIGTGKKITLECSQTMGHDKMYWYQQDPGMELHLIHYSYGVNSTEKGDLSSESTVSRIRTEHFPLTLESARPSHTSQYLCASSESVGTGGRGETQYFGPGTRLLVL.

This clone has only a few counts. The CDR3 sequence: CASSLFGLTDQPQHF. The CDR3 DNA follows: TGTGCCAGCAGTTTATTTGGACTGACCGATCAGCCCCAGCATTTT. The chain uses TRBV6-2 or TRBV6-3 and TRBJ1-5; D ambiguous. From germline, CDR1 is MNHEY and CDR2 SVGEGT. Trimming removed 4 bases from V and 5 bases from J, with 15 bases in between. This CDR3 has 15 amino acids.

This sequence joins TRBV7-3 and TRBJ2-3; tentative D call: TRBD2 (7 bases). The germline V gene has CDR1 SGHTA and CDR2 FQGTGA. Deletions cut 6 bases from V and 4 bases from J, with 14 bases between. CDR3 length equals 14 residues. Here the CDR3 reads CASRQGGGADTQYF. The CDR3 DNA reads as TGTGCCAGCAGACAGGGAGGGGGTGCAGATACGCAGTATTTT.

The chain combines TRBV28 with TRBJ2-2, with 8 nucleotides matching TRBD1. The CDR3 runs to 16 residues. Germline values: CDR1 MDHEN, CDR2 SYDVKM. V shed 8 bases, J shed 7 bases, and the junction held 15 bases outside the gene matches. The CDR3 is CASREDRAQRNGELFF. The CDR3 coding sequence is TGTGCCAGCCGAGAGGACAGGGCCCAAAGGAACGGGGAGCTGTTTTTT.

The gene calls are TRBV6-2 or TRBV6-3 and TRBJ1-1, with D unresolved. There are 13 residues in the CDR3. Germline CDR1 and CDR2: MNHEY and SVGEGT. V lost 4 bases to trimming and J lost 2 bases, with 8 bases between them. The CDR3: CASSSQVNTEAFF. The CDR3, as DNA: TGTGCCAGCAGTTCGCAGGTAAACACTGAAGCTTTCTTT.

The CDR3 nucleotides read TGTGCCAGCAGCCCTGCCCCTAGCGGGATGTCCCCAGAGACCCAGTACTTC. Translation gives CASSPAPSGMSPETQYF. This chain connects TRBV28 to TRBJ2-5; 9 bases are a match to TRBD2. Germline V gene lookup returns CDR1 MDHEN and CDR2 SYDVKM. This CDR3 contains 17 residues. J lost 4 bases, V lost 6 bases, and 15 bases had no gene match.

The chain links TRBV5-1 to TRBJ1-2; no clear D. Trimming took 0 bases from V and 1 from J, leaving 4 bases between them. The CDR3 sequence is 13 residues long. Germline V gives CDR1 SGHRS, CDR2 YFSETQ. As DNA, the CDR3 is TGCGCCAGCAGCTTGGACAGTAACTATGGCTACACCTTC. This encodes CASSLDSNYGYTF.